The sample holds many counts of the clone carrying this T cell receptor (beta chain). This sample stems from a study of T cells after yellow fever vaccination. Study results and limitations: The appearance of a small share of clonotypes in both CD4 and CD8 compartments was observed. Repertoires sorted by FACS could include abundant clonotypes that are contaminants from the bulk population. Re-detected after boosting: most primary clones, 95% to 98% of CD4 and less than 90% of CD8.

CDR1 is SGHDT, CDR2 YYEEEE, per germline. This CDR3 has 15 residues. V lost 4 bases and J lost 6, with 16 bases in between. 5'RACE template switching generated TCR cDNA, adding a universal primer site and UMIs. One entry per CDR3 protein results from TCRdb running MiXCR on the 5' RACE reads. This sample has over 85,000 distinct CDR3 sequences, with roughly 10% found just once. The sample consisted of CD8+ T cells not binding an NS4B(214-222) dextramer, sorted from PBMCs, taken less than 16 days after the first yellow fever vaccination. The TCR comes from a man between 18 and 29 years old who received the YFV17D yellow fever vaccine. The rearrangement links TRBV5-6 to TRBJ2-2, with a tentative D call TRBD1 (6 bases). The CDR3 sequence: CASSLSPGAPGELFF. DNA for the CDR3: TGTGCCAGCAGCCTCTCCCCAGGGGCCCCCGGGGAGCTGTTTTTT.